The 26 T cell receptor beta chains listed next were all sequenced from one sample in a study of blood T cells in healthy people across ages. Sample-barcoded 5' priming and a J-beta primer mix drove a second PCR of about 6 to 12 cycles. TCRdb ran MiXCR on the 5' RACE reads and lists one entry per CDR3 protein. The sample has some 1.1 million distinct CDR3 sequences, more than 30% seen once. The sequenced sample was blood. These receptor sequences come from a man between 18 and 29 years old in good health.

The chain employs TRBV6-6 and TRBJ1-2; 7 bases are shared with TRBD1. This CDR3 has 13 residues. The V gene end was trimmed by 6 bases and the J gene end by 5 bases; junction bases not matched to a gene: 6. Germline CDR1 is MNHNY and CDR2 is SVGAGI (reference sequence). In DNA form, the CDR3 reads TGTGCCAGCAGAATGGGACAGAATTATGGCTACACCTTC. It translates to CASRMGQNYGYTF.

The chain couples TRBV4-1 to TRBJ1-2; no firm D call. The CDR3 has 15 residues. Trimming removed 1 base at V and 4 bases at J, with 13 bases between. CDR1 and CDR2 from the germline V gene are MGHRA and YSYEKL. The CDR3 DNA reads TGCGCCAGCAGCCAAGGACTCACAAACCTCTATGGCTACACCTTC. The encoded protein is CASSQGLTNLYGYTF.

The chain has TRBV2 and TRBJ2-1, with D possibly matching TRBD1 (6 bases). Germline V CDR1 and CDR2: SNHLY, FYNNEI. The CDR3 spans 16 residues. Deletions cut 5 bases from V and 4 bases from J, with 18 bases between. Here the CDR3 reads CASSPPGHGVYNEQFF. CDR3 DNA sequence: TGTGCCAGCAGTCCACCGGGACACGGAGTGTACAATGAGCAGTTCTTC. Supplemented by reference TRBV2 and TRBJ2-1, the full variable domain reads EPEVTQTPSHQVTQMGQEVILRCVPISNHLYFYWYRQILGQKVEFLVSFYNNEISEKSEIFDDQFSVERPDGSNFTLKIRSTKLEDSAMYFCASSPPGHGVYNEQFFGPGTRLTVL.

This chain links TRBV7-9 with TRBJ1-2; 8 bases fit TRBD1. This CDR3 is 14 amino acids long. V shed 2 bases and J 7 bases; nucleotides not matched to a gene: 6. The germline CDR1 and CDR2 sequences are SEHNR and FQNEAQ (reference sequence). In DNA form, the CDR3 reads TGTGCCAGCAGCTTAAGCCGACAGGGGTGTGGCTACACCTTC. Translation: CASSLSRQGCGYTF.

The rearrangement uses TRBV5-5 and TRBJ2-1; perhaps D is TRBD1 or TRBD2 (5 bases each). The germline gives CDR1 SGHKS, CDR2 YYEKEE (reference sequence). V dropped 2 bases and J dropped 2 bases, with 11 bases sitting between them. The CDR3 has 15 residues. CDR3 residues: CASSFRDGAYNEQFF. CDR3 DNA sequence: TGTGCCAGCAGCTTCCGGGACGGCGCCTACAATGAGCAGTTCTTC.

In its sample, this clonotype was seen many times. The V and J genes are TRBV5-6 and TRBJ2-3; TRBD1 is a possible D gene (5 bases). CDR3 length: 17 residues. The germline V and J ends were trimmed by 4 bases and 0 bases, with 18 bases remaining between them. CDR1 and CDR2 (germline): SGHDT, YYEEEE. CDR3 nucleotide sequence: TGTGCCAGCAGCGCCGGCTACAGGTTTACTAGCACAGATACGCAGTATTTT. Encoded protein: CASSAGYRFTSTDTQYF. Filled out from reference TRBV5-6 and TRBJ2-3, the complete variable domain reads DAGVTQSPTHLIKTRGQQVTLRCSPKSGHDTVSWYQQALGQGPQFIFQYYEEEERQRGNFPDRFSGHQFPNYSSELNVNALLLGDSALYLCASSAGYRFTSTDTQYFGPGTRLTVL.

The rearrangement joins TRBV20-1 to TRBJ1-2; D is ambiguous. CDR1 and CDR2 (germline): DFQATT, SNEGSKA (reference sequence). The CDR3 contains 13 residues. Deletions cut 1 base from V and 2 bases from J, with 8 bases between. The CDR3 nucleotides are TGCAGTGCTAGAGCGTTGGGGAACTATGGCTACACCTTC. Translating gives CSARALGNYGYTF.

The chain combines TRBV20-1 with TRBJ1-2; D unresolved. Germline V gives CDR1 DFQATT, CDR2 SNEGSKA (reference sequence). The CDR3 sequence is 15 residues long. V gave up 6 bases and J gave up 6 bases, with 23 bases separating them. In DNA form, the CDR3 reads TGCAGTGCCCGGGCTAGGGAAATGGAGGCTGATGGCTACACCTTC. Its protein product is CSARAREMEADGYTF.

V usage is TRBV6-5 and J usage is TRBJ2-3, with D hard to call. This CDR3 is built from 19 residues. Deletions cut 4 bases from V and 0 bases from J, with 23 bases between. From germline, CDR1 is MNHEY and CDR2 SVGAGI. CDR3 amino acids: CASSSLEPPRVSSTDTQYF. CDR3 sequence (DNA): TGTGCCAGCAGTTCCCTCGAGCCCCCCAGAGTATCTAGCACAGATACGCAGTATTTT.

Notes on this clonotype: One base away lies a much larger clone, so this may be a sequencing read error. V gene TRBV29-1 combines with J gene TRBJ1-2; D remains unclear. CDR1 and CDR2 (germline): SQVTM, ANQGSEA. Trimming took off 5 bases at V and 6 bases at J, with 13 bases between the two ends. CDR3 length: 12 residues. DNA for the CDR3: TGCAGCGTTTCCGACGGCGTCCATGGCTACACCTTC. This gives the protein CSVSDGVHGYTF.

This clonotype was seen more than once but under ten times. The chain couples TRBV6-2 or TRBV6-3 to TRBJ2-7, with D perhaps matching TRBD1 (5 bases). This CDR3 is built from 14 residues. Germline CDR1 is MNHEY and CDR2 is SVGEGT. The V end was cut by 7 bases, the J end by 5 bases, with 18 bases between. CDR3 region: CASTRLQGPDEQYF. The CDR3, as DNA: TGTGCCAGCACTAGACTCCAGGGTCCCGACGAGCAGTACTTC.

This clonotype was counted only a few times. In DNA form, the CDR3 reads TGTGCCAGCAGCCAGGTAGGACAGGCAGGATTTCAGCCCCAGCATTTT. Translation gives CASSQVGQAGFQPQHF. The chain carries TRBV4-2 and TRBJ1-5, with 7 bases fitting TRBD1. Trimming removed 3 bases from V and 6 bases from J; junction bases left unmatched: 11. Germline V gene lookup returns CDR1 LGHNA and CDR2 YNFKEQ. The CDR3 has 16 residues.

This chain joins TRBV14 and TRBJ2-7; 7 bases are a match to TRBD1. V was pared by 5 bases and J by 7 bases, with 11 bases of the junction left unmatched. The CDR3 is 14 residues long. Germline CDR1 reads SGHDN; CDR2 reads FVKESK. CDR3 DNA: TGTGCCAGCAGCTCCCGGGACAGATACAATGAGCAGTACTTC. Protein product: CASSSRDRYNEQYF. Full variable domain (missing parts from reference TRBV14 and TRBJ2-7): EAGVTQFPSHSVIEKGQTVTLRCDPISGHDNLYWYRRVMGKEIKFLLHFVKESKQDESGMPNNRFLAERTGGTYSTLKVQPAELEDSGVYFCASSSRDRYNEQYFGPGTRLTVT.

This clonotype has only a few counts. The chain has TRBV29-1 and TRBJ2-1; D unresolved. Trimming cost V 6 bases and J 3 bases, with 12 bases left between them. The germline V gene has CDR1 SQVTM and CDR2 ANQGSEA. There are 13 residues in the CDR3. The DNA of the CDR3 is TGCAGCGTGGCATACCACGGCTACAATGAGCAGTTCTTC. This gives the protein CSVAYHGYNEQFF.

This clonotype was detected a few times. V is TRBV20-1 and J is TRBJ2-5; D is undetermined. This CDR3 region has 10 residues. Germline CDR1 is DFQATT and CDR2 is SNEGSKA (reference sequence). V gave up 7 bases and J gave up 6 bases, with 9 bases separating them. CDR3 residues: CSVEAQTQYF. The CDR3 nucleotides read TGCAGTGTCGAAGCTCAGACCCAGTACTTC.

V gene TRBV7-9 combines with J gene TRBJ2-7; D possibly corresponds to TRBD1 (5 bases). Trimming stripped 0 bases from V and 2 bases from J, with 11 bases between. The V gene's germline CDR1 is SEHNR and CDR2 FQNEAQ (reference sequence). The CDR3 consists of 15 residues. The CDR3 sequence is CASSLASGFTYEQYF. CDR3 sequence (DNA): TGTGCCAGCAGCTTAGCGTCAGGGTTTACCTACGAGCAGTACTTC. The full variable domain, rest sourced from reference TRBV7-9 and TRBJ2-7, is DTGVSQNPRHKITKRGQNVTFRCDPISEHNRLYWYRQTLGQGPEFLTYFQNEAQLEKSRLLSDRFSAERPKGSFSTLEIQRTEQGDSAMYLCASSLASGFTYEQYFGPGTRLTVT.

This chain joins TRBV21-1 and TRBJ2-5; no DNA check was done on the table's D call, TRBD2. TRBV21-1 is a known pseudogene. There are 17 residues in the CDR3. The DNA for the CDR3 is TGTGCCAGCAGCGGGAAGCGCAGGAGGGGGCACCAAGAGACCCAGTACTTC. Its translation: CASSGKRRRGHQETQYF.

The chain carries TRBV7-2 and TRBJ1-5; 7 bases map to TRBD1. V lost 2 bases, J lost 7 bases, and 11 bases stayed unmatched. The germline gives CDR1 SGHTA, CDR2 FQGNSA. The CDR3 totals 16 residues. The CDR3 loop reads CASSLLQGKAVQPQHF. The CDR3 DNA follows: TGTGCCAGCAGCTTACTACAGGGGAAGGCGGTACAGCCCCAGCATTTT.

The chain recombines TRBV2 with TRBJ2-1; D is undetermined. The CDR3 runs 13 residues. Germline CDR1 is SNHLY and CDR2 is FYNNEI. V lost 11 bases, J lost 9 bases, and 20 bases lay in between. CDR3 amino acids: CAGSTLLNREQFF. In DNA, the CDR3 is TGTGCCGGCTCGACCCTCCTGAATCGTGAGCAGTTCTTC.

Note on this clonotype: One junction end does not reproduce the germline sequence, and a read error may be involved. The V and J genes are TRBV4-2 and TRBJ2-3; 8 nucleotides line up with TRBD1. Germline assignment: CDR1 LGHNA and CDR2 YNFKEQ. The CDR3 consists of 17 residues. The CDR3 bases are TGTACCAGCAGCCAAGAGGAGACAGGGGCGATCACAGATACGCAGTATTTT. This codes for CTSSQEETGAITDTQYF.

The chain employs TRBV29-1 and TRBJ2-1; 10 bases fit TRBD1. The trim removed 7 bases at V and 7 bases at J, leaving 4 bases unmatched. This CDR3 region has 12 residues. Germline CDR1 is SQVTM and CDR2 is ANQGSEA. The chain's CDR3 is CSARQGANEQFF. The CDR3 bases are TGCAGCGCACGACAGGGGGCGAATGAGCAGTTCTTC.

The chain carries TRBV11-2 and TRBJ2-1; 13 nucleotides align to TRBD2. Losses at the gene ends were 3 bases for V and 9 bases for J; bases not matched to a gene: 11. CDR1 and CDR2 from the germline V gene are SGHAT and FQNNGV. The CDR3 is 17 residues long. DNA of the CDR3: TGTGCCAGCAGCTTTAGGACCGGGACTAGCGGGGTCGGTGAGCAGTTCTTC. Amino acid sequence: CASSFRTGTSGVGEQFF.

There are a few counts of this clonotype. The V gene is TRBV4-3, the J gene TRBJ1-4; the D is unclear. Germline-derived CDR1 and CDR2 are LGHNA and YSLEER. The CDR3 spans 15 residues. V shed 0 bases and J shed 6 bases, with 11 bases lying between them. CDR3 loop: CASSQDTRVHEKLFF. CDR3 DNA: TGCGCCAGCAGCCAAGATACGAGGGTGCATGAAAAACTGTTTTTT.

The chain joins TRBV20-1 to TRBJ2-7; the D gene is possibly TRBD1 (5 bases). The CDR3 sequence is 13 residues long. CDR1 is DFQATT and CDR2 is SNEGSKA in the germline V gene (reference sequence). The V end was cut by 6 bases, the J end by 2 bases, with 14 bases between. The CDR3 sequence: CSAAVTATYEQYF. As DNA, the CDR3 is TGCAGTGCGGCGGTGACAGCAACCTACGAGCAGTACTTC.

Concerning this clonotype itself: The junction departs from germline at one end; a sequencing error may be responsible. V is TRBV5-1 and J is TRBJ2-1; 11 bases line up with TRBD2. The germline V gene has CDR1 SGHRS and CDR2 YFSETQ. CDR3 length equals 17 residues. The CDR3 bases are TGCGCCAACAGCTTGGATACTAGCGGGAGCTCCTACAATGAGCAGTTCTTC. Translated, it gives CANSLDTSGSSYNEQFF.

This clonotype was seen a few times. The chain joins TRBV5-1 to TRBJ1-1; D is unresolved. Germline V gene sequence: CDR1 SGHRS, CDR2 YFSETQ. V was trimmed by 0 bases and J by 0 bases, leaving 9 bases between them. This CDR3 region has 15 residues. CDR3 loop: CASSLEVRMNTEAFF. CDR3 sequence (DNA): TGCGCCAGCAGCTTGGAGGTCAGGATGAACACTGAAGCTTTCTTT. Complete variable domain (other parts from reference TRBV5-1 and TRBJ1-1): KAGVTQTPRYLIKTRGQQVTLSCSPISGHRSVSWYQQTPGQGLQFLFEYFSETQRNKGNFPGRFSGRQFSNSRSEMNVSTLELGDSALYLCASSLEVRMNTEAFFGQGTRLTVV.